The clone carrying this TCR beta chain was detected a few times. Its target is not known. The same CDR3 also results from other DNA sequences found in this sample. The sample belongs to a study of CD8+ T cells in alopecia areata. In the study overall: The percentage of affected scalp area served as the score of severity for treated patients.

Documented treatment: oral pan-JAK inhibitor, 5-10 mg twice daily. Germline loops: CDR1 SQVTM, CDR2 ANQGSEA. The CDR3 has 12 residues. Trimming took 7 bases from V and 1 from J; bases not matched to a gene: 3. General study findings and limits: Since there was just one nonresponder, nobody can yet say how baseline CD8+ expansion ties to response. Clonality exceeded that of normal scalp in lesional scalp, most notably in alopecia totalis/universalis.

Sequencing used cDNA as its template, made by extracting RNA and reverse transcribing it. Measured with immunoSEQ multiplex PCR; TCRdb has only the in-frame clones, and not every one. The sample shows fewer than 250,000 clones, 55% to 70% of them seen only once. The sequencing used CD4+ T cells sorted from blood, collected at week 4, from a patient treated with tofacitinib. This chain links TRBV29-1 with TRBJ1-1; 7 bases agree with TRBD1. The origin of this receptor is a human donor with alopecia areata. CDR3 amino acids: CSAGQANTEAFF. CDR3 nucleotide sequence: TGCAGCGCTGGACAGGCGAACACTGAAGCTTTCTTT.